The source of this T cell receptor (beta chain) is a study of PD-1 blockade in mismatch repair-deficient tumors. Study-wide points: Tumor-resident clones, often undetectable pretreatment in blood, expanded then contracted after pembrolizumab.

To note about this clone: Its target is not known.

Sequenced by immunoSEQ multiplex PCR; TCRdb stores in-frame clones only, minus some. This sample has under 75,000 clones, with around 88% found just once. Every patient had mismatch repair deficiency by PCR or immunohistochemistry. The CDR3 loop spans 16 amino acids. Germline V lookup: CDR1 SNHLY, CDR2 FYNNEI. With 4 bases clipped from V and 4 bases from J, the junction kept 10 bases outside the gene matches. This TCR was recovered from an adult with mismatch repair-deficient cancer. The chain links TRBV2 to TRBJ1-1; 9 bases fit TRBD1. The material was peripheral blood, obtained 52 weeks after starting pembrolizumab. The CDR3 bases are TGTGCCAGCAGTGCCCTTCACTCGACAGGGGGCACTGAAGCTTTCTTT. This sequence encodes CASSALHSTGGTEAFF.